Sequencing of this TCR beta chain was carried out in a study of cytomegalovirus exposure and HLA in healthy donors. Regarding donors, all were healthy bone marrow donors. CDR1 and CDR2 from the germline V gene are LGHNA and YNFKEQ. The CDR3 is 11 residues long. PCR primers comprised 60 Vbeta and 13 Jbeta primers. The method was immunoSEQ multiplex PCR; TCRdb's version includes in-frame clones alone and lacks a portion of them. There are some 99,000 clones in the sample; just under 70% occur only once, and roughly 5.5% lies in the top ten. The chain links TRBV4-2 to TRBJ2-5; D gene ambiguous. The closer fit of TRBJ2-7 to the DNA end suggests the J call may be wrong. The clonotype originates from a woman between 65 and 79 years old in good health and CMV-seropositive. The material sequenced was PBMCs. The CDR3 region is CASSQSSEQYF. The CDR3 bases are TGTGCCAGCAGCCAAAGTAGCGAGCAGTACTTC.